Listed here are 8 T cell receptor beta chains from one sample, sequenced in a study of T cell responses to AZD1222 COVID-19 vaccine (dated by TCRdb to the early 2020s). The time point label for this specimen denotes: baseline before first vaccination. The method behind the library was the immunoSEQ multiplex PCR assay. Entries here come from immuneACCESS through TCRdb and include only in-frame sequences with V and J called. Some clones fail to appear in such tables; in the studies checked, an unresolved V gene covers under half of the shortfall, and the cause of the remainder is unknown. This sample holds around 120,000 clones; under 95% were observed only once. The ten largest clones take up around 1.2% of the sample. Material: peripheral blood, obtained on day 0 of AZD1222 vaccination. Source of these receptors: an adult in good health.

The rearrangement joins TRBV19 to TRBJ2-1, with 14 bases aligning to TRBD2. Trimming removed 8 bases from V and 3 bases from J; junction bases left unmatched: 9. This CDR3 is built from 17 residues. CDR1 and CDR2 (germline): LNHDA, SQIVND (reference sequence). Here the CDR3 reads CASARQGLAGVYNEQFF. CDR3 DNA: TGTGCCAGTGCCCGCCAGGGACTAGCGGGAGTCTACAATGAGCAGTTCTTC. Full variable domain (rest looked up from reference TRBV19 and TRBJ2-1): DGGITQSPKYLFRKEGQNVTLSCEQNLNHDAMYWYRQDPGQGLRLIYYSQIVNDFQKGDIAEGYSVSREKKESFPLTVTSAQKNPTAFYLCASARQGLAGVYNEQFFGPGTRLTVL.

CDR3 protein: CASSTSEGEKLFF. CDR3 bases: TGTGCCAGTAGTACTAGCGAGGGGGAAAAACTGTTTTTT. The chain is built from TRBV19 and TRBJ1-4; TRBD1 might be the D (5 bases). This CDR3 spans 13 amino acids. Trimming cost V 4 bases and J 8 bases, with 11 bases left between them. Germline V gene sequence: CDR1 LNHDA, CDR2 SQIVND (reference sequence).

The chain combines TRBV5-1 with TRBJ2-3, with 10 bases identical to TRBD2. The CDR3 totals 15 residues. From germline, CDR1 is SGHRS and CDR2 YFSETQ. Unmatched junction bases numbered 4, after V lost 4 bases and J lost 2 bases. In DNA, the CDR3 is TGCGCCAGCAGCCCGGGACTAGCGAACACAGATACGCAGTATTTT. Protein: CASSPGLANTDTQYF.

In DNA form, the CDR3 reads TGTGCCAGCAGCCCCAGACTAGCGGGAGGGGTGGAGACCCAGTACTTC. Its protein product is CASSPRLAGGVETQYF. V and J are TRBV5-6 and TRBJ2-5; the match to TRBD2 covers 14 bases. Trimming removed 4 bases from V and 5 bases from J; junction bases left unmatched: 7. CDR1 is SGHDT, CDR2 YYEEEE, per germline. This CDR3 region has 16 residues. The variable domain in full, completed from reference TRBV5-6 and TRBJ2-5, reads DAGVTQSPTHLIKTRGQQVTLRCSPKSGHDTVSWYQQALGQGPQFIFQYYEEEERQRGNFPDRFSGHQFPNYSSELNVNALLLGDSALYLCASSPRLAGGVETQYFGPGTRLLVL.

This chain connects TRBV27 to TRBJ1-1, with 11 bases matching TRBD1. V lost 5 bases to trimming and J lost 6 bases; unmatched junction nucleotides: 11. This CDR3 has 16 amino acids. The germline gives CDR1 MNHEY, CDR2 SMNVEV (reference sequence). CDR3 region: CASSPGQGALRAEAFF. Here the CDR3 DNA reads TGTGCCAGCAGTCCCGGACAGGGGGCACTGCGCGCTGAAGCTTTCTTT.

CDR3 loop: CASSLRETQYF. CDR3 nucleotide sequence: TGTGCCAGCAGCTTAAGGGAGACCCAGTACTTC. This rearrangement joins TRBV11-2 to TRBJ2-5; D is uncertain. Trimming removed 2 bases from V and 5 bases from J, with 3 bases in between. The CDR3 is 11 residues long. Germline values: CDR1 SGHAT, CDR2 FQNNGV.

V and J are TRBV12-3 or TRBV12-4 and TRBJ2-1; D gene ambiguous. The CDR3 runs 13 residues. Trimming removed 1 base at V and 4 bases at J, with 5 bases between. The CDR3 DNA reads TGTGCCAGCAGTTTAGGCGTGTACAATGAGCAGTTCTTC. It is translated as CASSLGVYNEQFF.

The chain couples TRBV5-5 to TRBJ2-3, with D hard to call. Germline assignment: CDR1 SGHKS and CDR2 YYEKEE (reference sequence). V lost 0 bases, J lost 1 base, and 3 bases lay in between. The CDR3 runs 13 residues. The CDR3 coding sequence is TGTGCCAGCAGCTTGGTCGGCACAGATACGCAGTATTTT. Amino acids: CASSLVGTDTQYF.